The clone carrying this TCR beta chain appeared a few times. The antigen remains unidentified. Before the COVID-19 pandemic, during about 2010-2018, CD4+ T cells were taken from unexposed donors. The cells were cultured for about 10 days before CD4+ T cells were isolated. Germline CDR1 reads WNHNN; CDR2 reads SYGVQD (reference sequence). The CDR3 contains 13 residues. The V and J ends lost 3 bases and 7 bases, in that order; junction bases with no gene match: 3. The sample is drawn from a study of CD4 T cells in relation to SARS-CoV-2 and coronaviruses. Sequencing was performed with immunoSEQ multiplex PCR; in TCRdb, only in-frame clones are kept and a portion is missing. The table has roughly 18,000 clones, 79% seen once.

Sequencing input: CD4+ T cells from PBMCs, cultured in vitro. This chain connects TRBV10-1 to TRBJ2-3; 8 bases map to TRBD2. The TCR originated in a human donor in good health. The CDR3 is CASSDGLANTQYF. The CDR3 region has the DNA TGCGCCAGCAGTGACGGACTAGCCAATACGCAGTATTTT.